The 20 T cell receptor beta chains in this list originate from one sample, sequenced in a study of post-analysis software for immune sequencing data. These receptors have no identified antigens. Researchers reported that TCR beta cDNA libraries carried unique molecular identifiers. TCRdb analysed the PCR reads with MiXCR anew, one entry per CDR3 protein. The table records about 820,000 distinct CDR3 sequences, 53% of them present only once. Broader study findings: Higher frequency in patients than in controls was seen for 5 or 6 TRBV segments, with TRBV5-6, TRBV5-1 and TRBV20-1 among them.

Sequenced sample: blood. Receptor source: a girl between 10 and 17 years old with multiple sclerosis.

The chain has TRBV20-1 and TRBJ2-5; the match to TRBD1 covers 10 bases. The end of the DNA fits TRBJ2-7 better, so the J call may be wrong. The CDR3 is made up of 13 amino acids. Germline V gene sequence: CDR1 DFQATT, CDR2 SNEGSKA (reference sequence). The CDR3 is CSAAGTGVYEQYF. The CDR3, as DNA: TGCAGTGCAGCCGGGACAGGGGTCTACGAGCAGTACTTC.

There are a few counts of this clonotype. The rearrangement joins TRBV2 to TRBJ2-5; D may be TRBD1 (5 bases). Near its end, the DNA agrees better with TRBJ2-7, so the J call may be wrong. The CDR3 extends over 12 amino acids. Per germline, CDR1 SNHLY and CDR2 FYNNEI. The chain's CDR3 is CASTLGPYEQYF. The CDR3 DNA follows: TGTGCCAGCACCTTGGGGCCTTACGAGCAGTACTTC.

The chain employs TRBV7-2 and TRBJ2-3; D tentatively fits TRBD1 or TRBD2 (6 bases each). From germline, CDR1 is SGHTA and CDR2 FQGNSA. CDR3 length: 13 amino acids. V shed 7 bases and J shed 4 bases, with 12 bases lying between them. This CDR3 reads CASTYGGPDTQYF. The CDR3 region has the DNA TGTGCCAGCACCTACGGGGGCCCAGATACGCAGTATTTT.

V gene TRBV20-1 combines with J gene TRBJ2-5; 8 bases match TRBD2. Looked up from germline, CDR1 is DFQATT and CDR2 is SNEGSKA (reference sequence). The CDR3 length is 14 residues. V lost 1 base and J lost 4; bases outside the gene matches: 5. This CDR3 reads CSARVISGVETQYF. CDR3 in DNA: TGCAGTGCTAGAGTGATTAGCGGGGTAGAGACCCAGTACTTC.

In this sample, this clonotype turned up a few times. The rearrangement links TRBV19 to TRBJ2-1; the D call may be TRBD1 or TRBD2 (7 bases each). The germline gives CDR1 LNHDA, CDR2 SQIVND (reference sequence). CDR3 length equals 15 residues. Trimming stripped 2 bases from V and 4 bases from J, with 12 bases between. CDR3 coding DNA: TGTGCCAGTAGTATAAGCGGGACAGCTTACAATGAGCAGTTCTTC. This codes for CASSISGTAYNEQFF. The full variable domain, with the rest looked up from reference TRBV19 and TRBJ2-1, is DGGITQSPKYLFRKEGQNVTLSCEQNLNHDAMYWYRQDPGQGLRLIYYSQIVNDFQKGDIAEGYSVSREKKESFPLTVTSAQKNPTAFYLCASSISGTAYNEQFFGPGTRLTVL.

The chain employs TRBV29-1 and TRBJ2-7; a weak D match, TRBD2 (5 bases). The J call may be incorrect, as the DNA end agrees better with TRBJ2-5. CDR1 is SQVTM and CDR2 is ANQGSEA in the germline V gene. The CDR3 sequence is 12 residues long. The CDR3 loop reads CSVEGRGETQYF. CDR3 DNA sequence: TGCAGCGTTGAAGGCCGGGGAGAGACCCAGTACTTC.

This clonotype was found a few times. The chain joins TRBV7-9 to TRBJ2-1; no clear D gene. Germline V gene sequence: CDR1 SEHNR, CDR2 FQNEAQ (reference sequence). The V end lost 5 bases, the J end lost 8 bases, and 10 bases lay between the germline ends. The CDR3 is 12 residues long. The CDR3 DNA follows: TGTGCCAGCAGCCCGCTTGGAGATGAGCAGTTCTTC. Translation: CASSPLGDEQFF.

V usage is TRBV3-1 and J usage is TRBJ2-1; 12 bases are a match to TRBD2. Per the germline V gene, CDR1 is LGHDT and CDR2 is YNNKEL (reference sequence). The CDR3 is 15 amino acids. The V segment lost 1 base and the J segment 9 bases; nucleotides outside the gene matches: 4. In DNA, the CDR3 is TGTGCCAGCAGCCAAGGACTAGCGGGAGTTAGTGAGCAGTTCTTC. Protein product: CASSQGLAGVSEQFF.

This clonotype came up a few times. This sequence joins TRBV13 and TRBJ2-1, with D perhaps matching TRBD1 or TRBD2 (6 bases each). This CDR3 spans 16 amino acids. Germline-derived CDR1 and CDR2 are PRHDT and FYEKMQ (reference sequence). Trimming cost V 3 bases and J 4 bases, with 16 bases left between them. DNA of the CDR3: TGTGCCAGCAGCTTGGAGGGGGGCCCGAGTTACAATGAGCAGTTCTTC. Its protein product is CASSLEGGPSYNEQFF.

V usage is TRBV7-3 and J usage is TRBJ2-4; 11 bases map to TRBD2. The V and J ends lost 5 bases and 13 bases, in that order; junction bases with no gene match: 16. From germline, CDR1 is SGHTA and CDR2 FQGTGA. This CDR3 region has 16 residues. The DNA of the CDR3 is TGTGCCAGCAGCCGAGGAGCTAGCGGGGGGACGGGTGAGCAGTACTTC. Encoded protein: CASSRGASGGTGEQYF.

This clonotype was recorded many times. The J gene is TRBJ2-7, the V gene TRBV20-1, with 8 bases lining up with TRBD1. Germline CDR1 reads DFQATT; CDR2 reads SNEGSKA (reference sequence). This CDR3 spans 14 amino acids. With V trimmed by 0 bases and J by 7 bases, 8 bases remained unmatched. The CDR3 DNA is TGCAGTGCTAGAGATGGGCAGGGGGCGGATGAGCAGTACTTC. Protein sequence: CSARDGQGADEQYF.

This chain connects TRBV4-2 to TRBJ1-2; 9 nucleotides agree with TRBD1. V lost 0 bases and J lost 2; bases outside the gene matches: 10. The germline V gene has CDR1 LGHNA and CDR2 YNFKEQ. The CDR3 loop spans 18 amino acids. The DNA for the CDR3 is TGTGCCAGCAGCCAAGATCTCGGACAGGGGAGCTGGAACTATGGCTACACCTTC. This sequence encodes CASSQDLGQGSWNYGYTF.

In its sample, this clonotype was seen once. The chain links TRBV20-1 to TRBJ2-5; D unresolved. The CDR3 runs 16 residues. Deletions cut 0 bases from V and 1 base from J, with 15 bases between. The germline V gene has CDR1 DFQATT and CDR2 SNEGSKA (reference sequence). CDR3 region: CSARDLGMTIQETQYF. For the CDR3, the DNA is TGCAGTGCTAGAGATCTTGGCATGACGATCCAAGAGACCCAGTACTTC.

The rearrangement links TRBV12-3 or TRBV12-4 to TRBJ2-7; the D gene is possibly TRBD1 (5 bases). V was clipped by 2 bases and J by 7 bases, with 18 bases between them. The CDR3 is 15 residues long. CDR3 amino acids: CASSLRNKGIGEQYF. CDR3 DNA: TGTGCCAGCAGTTTAAGGAATAAGGGGATCGGAGAGCAGTACTTC.

The genes are TRBV5-1 and TRBJ2-1, with TRBD1 matching over 7 bases. This CDR3 is 15 amino acids long. Germline CDR1 SGHRS, CDR2 YFSETQ. J lost 10 bases, V lost 3 bases, and 13 bases had no gene match. The CDR3 DNA reads TGCGCCAGCAGCTCATCACCGGGACAGACCTACGAGCAGTTCTTC. Translation: CASSSSPGQTYEQFF.

This clonotype was counted only a few times. The rearrangement uses TRBV20-1 and TRBJ2-5; 9 bases are shared with TRBD2. V shed 3 bases and J 4 bases; nucleotides not matched to a gene: 9. Germline CDR1 reads DFQATT; CDR2 reads SNEGSKA (reference sequence). The CDR3 totals 15 residues. DNA of the CDR3: TGCAGTGCTAGCCGGGCGGGAGGGCTATCAGAGACCCAGTACTTC. Its translation is CSASRAGGLSETQYF.

The chain employs TRBV15 and TRBJ2-3, with 9 bases that match TRBD2. J lost 1 base, V lost 4 bases, and 9 bases had no gene match. CDR1 is LNHNV, CDR2 YYDKDF, per germline (reference sequence). This CDR3 is built from 17 residues. This chain's CDR3 is CATSTRLAEQGTDTQYF. In DNA, the CDR3 is TGTGCCACCAGCACCAGACTAGCGGAGCAAGGCACAGATACGCAGTATTTT. Using reference TRBV15 and TRBJ2-3 for the parts outside the CDR3, the full variable domain is DAMVIQNPRYQVTQFGKPVTLSCSQTLNHNVMYWYQQKSSQAPKLLFHYYDKDFNNEADTPDNFQSRRPNTSFCFLDIRSPGLGDTAMYLCATSTRLAEQGTDTQYFGPGTRLTVL.

The chain recombines TRBV7-2 with TRBJ2-5; no firm D call. The V gene's germline CDR1 is SGHTA and CDR2 FQGNSA. V gave up 4 bases and J gave up 6 bases, with 21 bases separating them. There are 16 residues in the CDR3. The CDR3 nucleotides are TGTGCCAGCAGCTCCCCAACGTTGAAACCTCGTAAGACCCAGTACTTC. It translates to CASSSPTLKPRKTQYF.

This clonotype has just a few counts. The chain couples TRBV4-2 to TRBJ2-5; TRBD2 agrees at 10 bases. Germline V gene sequence: CDR1 LGHNA, CDR2 YNFKEQ. J lost 5 bases, V lost 0 bases, and 15 bases had no gene match. This CDR3 has 19 residues. The CDR3 DNA reads as TGTGCCAGCAGCCAAGATATCCCTGGAGGTAGCGGGGGGTGGGAGACCCAGTACTTC. This encodes CASSQDIPGGSGGWETQYF.

The V gene is TRBV7-3, the J gene TRBJ2-2, with a tentative D call TRBD2 (6 bases). Trimming removed 5 bases at V and 1 base at J, with 11 bases between. There are 15 residues in the CDR3. Germline CDR1 reads SGHTA; CDR2 reads FQGTGA. The CDR3 loop reads CASSQARENTGELFF. CDR3 nucleotide sequence: TGTGCCAGCAGCCAAGCGCGGGAGAACACCGGGGAGCTGTTTTTT.